The 4 T cell receptor beta chains listed next were all sequenced from one sample in a study of blood T cell repertoires in COVID-19. Using immunoSEQ multiplex PCR, the repertoire was profiled, and TCRdb retains in-frame clones only, with some absent. The sample contains 150,000 or so clones, approximately 80% of which appear only once. Material: peripheral blood. The receptors derive from a woman aged 55-75 years with COVID-19, enrolled during active disease.

The rearrangement links TRBV5-4 to TRBJ1-4, with D possibly TRBD1 on 6 matching bases. The CDR3 contains 15 residues. Germline V lookup: CDR1 SGHNT, CDR2 YYREEE (reference sequence). V lost 4 bases, J lost 8 bases, and 18 bases lay in between. CDR3 protein: CASSTGMSGTEKLFF. CDR3 DNA: TGTGCCAGCAGCACAGGGATGTCCGGTACAGAAAAACTGTTTTTT.

This clone was found once. The J gene is TRBJ2-1, the V gene TRBV7-9; D is ambiguous. The CDR3 contains 13 residues. CDR1 is SEHNR, CDR2 FQNEAQ, per germline (reference sequence). V was shortened by 1 base and J by 4 bases, with 5 bases between the two germline ends. The CDR3 bases are TGTGCCAGCAGCTTAGGTCAGTACAATGAGCAGTTCTTC. Its translation is CASSLGQYNEQFF.

The rearrangement uses TRBV5-5 and TRBJ2-2, with a weak D call TRBD2 (5 bases). Germline lookup yields CDR1 SGHKS and CDR2 YYEKEE (reference sequence). CDR3 length: 15 residues. Trimming left V 1 base short and J 5 bases short, with 12 bases between. CDR3 nucleotide sequence: TGTGCCAGCAGCTTGTCGGTCGGGATTACCGGGGAGCTGTTTTTT. This codes for CASSLSVGITGELFF. Supplemented by reference TRBV5-5 and TRBJ2-2, the full variable domain reads DAGVTQSPTHLIKTRGQQVTLRCSPISGHKSVSWYQQVLGQGPQFIFQYYEKEERGRGNFPDRFSARQFPNYSSELNVNALLLGDSALYLCASSLSVGITGELFFGEGSRLTVL.

The sample holds one count of this clone. The chain joins TRBV6-5 to TRBJ1-2; the D gene is possibly TRBD1 (6 bases). There are 13 residues in the CDR3. Trimming shortened V by 0 bases and J by 8 bases, and 10 bases separated the two germline ends. Germline CDR1 reads MNHEY; CDR2 reads SVGAGI. DNA for the CDR3: TGTGCCAGCAGTTACTCGGGGGCGCGGGGCTACACCTTC. Residues: CASSYSGARGYTF.